These 5 T cell receptor beta chains were sequenced from one sample in a study of blood T cell repertoires in COVID-19. Sequencing was performed with immunoSEQ multiplex PCR; in TCRdb, only in-frame clones are kept and a portion is missing. The sample consists of 90,000 to 100,000 clones, almost 85% of them appearing once. The specimen sequenced was peripheral blood. The receptors come from a man between 65 and 79 years old with acute or convalescent COVID-19.

This rearrangement joins TRBV6-5 to TRBJ1-5, with D uncertain. The CDR3 covers 13 residues. V was pared by 6 bases and J by 3 bases, with 9 bases between. Germline V lookup: CDR1 MNHEY, CDR2 SVGAGI. The chain's CDR3 is CASSPGVNQPQHF. The DNA of the CDR3 is TGTGCCAGCAGCCCCGGGGTCAATCAGCCCCAGCATTTT.

The chain couples TRBV2 to TRBJ2-7, with 12 nucleotides matching TRBD2. Germline values: CDR1 SNHLY, CDR2 FYNNEI. The CDR3 extends over 13 amino acids. Trimming removed 8 bases from V and 6 bases from J; junction bases left unmatched: 5. CDR3 region: CASLLAGGGEQYF. CDR3 in DNA: TGTGCCAGCCTTCTAGCGGGGGGGGGCGAGCAGTACTTC.

The DNA for the CDR3 is TGTGCCAGCAGTCAACACCTCTACGAGCAGTACTTC. Amino acids: CASSQHLYEQYF. The chain recombines TRBV6-5 with TRBJ2-7; no firm D call. The germline V gene encodes CDR1 MNHEY and CDR2 SVGAGI. CDR3 length: 12 amino acids. The V end lost 5 bases, the J end lost 3 bases, and 8 bases lay between the germline ends.

The chain joins TRBV14 to TRBJ1-1; tentative D call: TRBD1 (6 bases). Germline V CDR1 and CDR2: SGHDN, FVKESK. The CDR3 spans 16 residues. The V and J ends lost 0 bases and 1 base respectively, with 12 bases between them. This CDR3 reads CASSQDLGRGNTEAFF. CDR3 coding DNA: TGTGCCAGCAGCCAAGATCTGGGCAGGGGGAACACTGAAGCTTTCTTT.

This clone showed up just a few times. This sequence joins TRBV3-1 (or the pseudogene TRBV3-2) and TRBJ2-1, with D tentatively TRBD1 (5 bases). Germline lookup yields CDR1 LGHDT and CDR2 YNNKEL (reference sequence). The CDR3 consists of 13 residues. Trimming removed 2 bases from V and 7 bases from J, with 9 bases in between. CDR3 in amino acids: CASSQNRKNEQFF. CDR3 in DNA: TGTGCCAGCAGCCAAAACAGGAAAAATGAGCAGTTCTTC.